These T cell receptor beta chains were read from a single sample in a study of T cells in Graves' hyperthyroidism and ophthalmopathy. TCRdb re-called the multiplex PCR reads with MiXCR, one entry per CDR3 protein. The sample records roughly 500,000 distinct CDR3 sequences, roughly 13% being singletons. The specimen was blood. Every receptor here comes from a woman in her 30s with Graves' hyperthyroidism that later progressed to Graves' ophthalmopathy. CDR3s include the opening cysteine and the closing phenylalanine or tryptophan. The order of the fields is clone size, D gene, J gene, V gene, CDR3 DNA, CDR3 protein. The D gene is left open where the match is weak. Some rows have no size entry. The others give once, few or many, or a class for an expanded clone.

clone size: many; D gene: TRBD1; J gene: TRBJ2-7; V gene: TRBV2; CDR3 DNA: TGTGCCAGCACCGACCAACTGACAGGGGGCAACAACGACCGCTACGAGCAGTACTTC; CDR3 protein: CASTDQLTGGNNDRYEQYF
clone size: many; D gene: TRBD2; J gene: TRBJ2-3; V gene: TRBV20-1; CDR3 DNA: TGCAGTGCGCCTAGGGGCGGGACTACCACAGATACGCAGTATTTT; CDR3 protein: CSAPRGGTTTDTQYF
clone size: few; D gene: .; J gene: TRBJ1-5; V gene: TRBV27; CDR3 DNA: TGTGCCAGCGTCTTAGCAGATAGCAATCAGCCCCAGCATTTT; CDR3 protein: CASVLADSNQPQHF
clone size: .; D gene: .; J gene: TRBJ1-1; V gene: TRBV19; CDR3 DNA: TGTGCCAGTTTCGCAGGGGCGGCTTTCTTT; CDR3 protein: CASFAGAAFF
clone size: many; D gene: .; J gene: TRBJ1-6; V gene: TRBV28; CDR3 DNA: TGTGCCAGCAGTTTACTATTTTCACCCCTCCACTTT; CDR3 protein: CASSLLFSPLHF
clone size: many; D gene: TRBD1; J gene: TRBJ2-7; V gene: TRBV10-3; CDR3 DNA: TGTGCCATCAGTGAGGTTCCGGGACAGCCGTACTTC; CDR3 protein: CAISEVPGQPYF
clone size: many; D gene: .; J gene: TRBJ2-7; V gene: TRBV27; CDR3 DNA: TGTGCCAGCAGTCCGGGGCGTACCCTAGGGGAGCAGTACTTC; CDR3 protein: CASSPGRTLGEQYF
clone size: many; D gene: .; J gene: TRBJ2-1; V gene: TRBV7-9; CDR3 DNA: TGTGCCAGCAGCTTTGGCGGGGATAGCTCCTACAATGAGCAGTTCTTC; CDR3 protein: CASSFGGDSSYNEQFF
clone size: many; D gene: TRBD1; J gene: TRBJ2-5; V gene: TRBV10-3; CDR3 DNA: TGTGCCATCTTTTCCGGGACAGCCCAAGAGACCCAGTACTTC; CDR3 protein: CAIFSGTAQETQYF
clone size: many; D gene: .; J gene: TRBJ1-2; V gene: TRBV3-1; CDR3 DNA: TGTGCCAGCAGCCAAGTAGTCCGAGAAGGCTACACCTTC; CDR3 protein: CASSQVVREGYTF
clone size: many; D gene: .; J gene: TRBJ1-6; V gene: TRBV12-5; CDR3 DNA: TGTGCTAGTGGTTTGGTAGCTGGCTCGGGCAGCTCCTATAATTCACCCCTCCACTTT; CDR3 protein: CASGLVAGSGSSYNSPLHF
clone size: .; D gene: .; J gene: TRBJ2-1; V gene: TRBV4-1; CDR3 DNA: TGCGCCAGCAGCCAAGATTTCGTAGGCAATGAGCAGTTCTTC; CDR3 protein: CASSQDFVGNEQFF
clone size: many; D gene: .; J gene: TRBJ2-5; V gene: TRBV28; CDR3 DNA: TGTGCCAGCAGTTTGGGTAACAGCCAAGAGACCCAGTACTTC; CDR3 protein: CASSLGNSQETQYF
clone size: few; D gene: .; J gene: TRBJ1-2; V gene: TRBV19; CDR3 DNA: TGTGCCAGTAGTATAGCCAGGGCTAACTATGGCTACACCTTC; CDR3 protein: CASSIARANYGYTF
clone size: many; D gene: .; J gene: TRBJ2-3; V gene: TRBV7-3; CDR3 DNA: TGTGCCAGCAGCCCCCAGGGAGGTACGCAGTATTTT; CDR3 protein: CASSPQGGTQYF
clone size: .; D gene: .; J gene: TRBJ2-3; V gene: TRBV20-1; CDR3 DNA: TGCAGTGCTAGAGAGACCGGGACGGGGGGCGCCTCGGGGGATACGCAGTATTTT; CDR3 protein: CSARETGTGGASGDTQYF
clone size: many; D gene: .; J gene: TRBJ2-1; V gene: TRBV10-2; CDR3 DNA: TGCGCCAGCACCCGGGAGCTAGGATCAGCTGAGCAGTTCTTC; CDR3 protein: CASTRELGSAEQFF
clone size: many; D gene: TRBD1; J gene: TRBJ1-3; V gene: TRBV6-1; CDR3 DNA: TGTGCCAGCAGTCGACAGGGGCCGATCGGAAACACCATATATTTT; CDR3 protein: CASSRQGPIGNTIYF
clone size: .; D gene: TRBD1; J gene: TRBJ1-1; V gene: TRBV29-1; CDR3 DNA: TGCAGCGTTTTTCCGGACAGGGGGCATACTGAAGCTTCCTTT; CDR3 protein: CSVFPDRGHTEASF
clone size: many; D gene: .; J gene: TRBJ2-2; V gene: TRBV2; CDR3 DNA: TGTGCCAGCAGTGAATCTGCAGGGTCAAACACCGGGGAGCTGTTTTTT; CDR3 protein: CASSESAGSNTGELFF
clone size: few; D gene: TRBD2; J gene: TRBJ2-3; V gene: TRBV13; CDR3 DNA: TGTGCCAGCAGTGCTAGCGGGGCCGGCACAGATACGCAGTATTTT; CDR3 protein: CASSASGAGTDTQYF
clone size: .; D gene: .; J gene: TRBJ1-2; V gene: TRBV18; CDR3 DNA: TGTGCCAGCTCACCCCAGGAACTCTTAAACTATGGCTACACCTTC; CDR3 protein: CASSPQELLNYGYTF
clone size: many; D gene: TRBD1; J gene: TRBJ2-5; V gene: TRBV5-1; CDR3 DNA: TGCGCCAGCAGCTTGTCAGAACAGGGGGGGACCCAGTACTTC; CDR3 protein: CASSLSEQGGTQYF
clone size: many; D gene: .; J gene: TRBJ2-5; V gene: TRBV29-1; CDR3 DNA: TGCAGCGTTGAAGGCTGGGGGGAGACCCAGTACTTC; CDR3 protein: CSVEGWGETQYF
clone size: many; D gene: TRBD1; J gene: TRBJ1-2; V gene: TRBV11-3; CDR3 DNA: TGTGCCAGCAGCCCCCGACAGGGTGATGGCTACACCTTC; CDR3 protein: CASSPRQGDGYTF
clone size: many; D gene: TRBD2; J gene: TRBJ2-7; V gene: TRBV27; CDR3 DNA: TGTGCCAGCAGCAGACGGGGACTAGCGGGATACGAGCAGTACTTC; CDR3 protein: CASSRRGLAGYEQYF
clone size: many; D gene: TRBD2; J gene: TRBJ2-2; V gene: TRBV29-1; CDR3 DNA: TGCAGCGGCGAACTAGCGGGAGGCGACACCGGGGAGCTGTTTTTT; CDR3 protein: CSGELAGGDTGELFF
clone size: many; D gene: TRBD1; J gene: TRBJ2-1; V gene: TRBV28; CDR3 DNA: TGTGCCAGCAGTTTAGGCGCGGCAGGGGGCTACAATGAGCAGTTCTTC; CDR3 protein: CASSLGAAGGYNEQFF